The 5 T cell receptor beta chains listed next were all sequenced from one sample in a study of T cell repertoires in aging, cancer and after chemotherapy. TCR beta rearrangements were amplified from peripheral blood genomic DNA. TRB rearrangements spanning V, D and J were amplified using mixed TRB-A/B primers. Using its own MiXCR run on the multiplex PCR reads, TCRdb lists one record per CDR3 protein. The data show some 3,500 distinct CDR3 sequences, with under 40% seen just once and about 45% held by the top ten. The sample comprised blood. All receptors come from a human donor in good health.

The V and J genes are TRBV6-5 and TRBJ2-5; 8 bases map to TRBD2. Trimming cost V 3 bases and J 2 bases; bases outside gene matches: 5. Per germline, CDR1 MNHEY and CDR2 SVGAGI. The CDR3 totals 15 residues. CDR3 residues: CASSYSGVTQETQYF. The DNA of the CDR3 is TGTGCCAGCAGTTATAGCGGGGTGACTCAAGAGACCCAGTACTTC.

The chain combines TRBV11-3 with TRBJ2-1, with 9 bases matching TRBD1. J lost 6 bases, V lost 5 bases, and 17 bases had no gene match. In germline, CDR1 is SGHNT, CDR2 YENEEA. The CDR3 sequence is 18 residues long. DNA for the CDR3: TGTGCCAGCAGCACACCCCCGGGACAGGGCCTTTTTATCAATGAGCAGTTCTTC. Translated, it gives CASSTPPGQGLFINEQFF.

This clonotype is a singleton in its sample. The chain is built from TRBV11-2 and TRBJ2-5; D is perhaps TRBD1 (5 bases). The V gene's germline CDR1 is SGHAT and CDR2 FQNNGV. V dropped 10 bases and J dropped 5 bases, with 14 bases sitting between them. This CDR3 is built from 12 residues. Written as DNA, the CDR3 is TGTGCCACCAGAGACAGCGTGGAGACCCAGTACTTC. It encodes CATRDSVETQYF.

The chain employs TRBV19 and TRBJ1-3; 7 bases agree with TRBD1. The V gene end was trimmed by 5 bases and the J gene end by 1 base; junction bases not matched to a gene: 11. The CDR3 is 17 residues long. Germline lookup yields CDR1 LNHDA and CDR2 SQIVND (reference sequence). CDR3 bases: TGTGCCAGTAGTCCAGGCAGGGGGTCAATTTCTGGAAACACCATATATTTT. As protein: CASSPGRGSISGNTIYF.

The sample holds a few counts of this clonotype. This chain uses TRBV11-3 with TRBJ2-1; no clear D. The CDR3 runs 15 residues. V lost 0 bases to trimming and J lost 2 bases, with 8 bases between them. Per the germline V gene, CDR1 is SGHNT and CDR2 is YENEEA. The CDR3 here is CASSLEMAPYNEQFF. The CDR3 DNA is TGTGCCAGCAGCTTAGAAATGGCCCCCTACAATGAGCAGTTCTTC. Full variable domain (rest looked up from reference TRBV11-3 and TRBJ2-1): EAGVVQSPRYKIIEKKQPVAFWCNPISGHNTLYWYLQNLGQGPELLIRYENEEAVDDSQLPKDRFSAERLKGVDSTLKIQPAELGDSAVYLCASSLEMAPYNEQFFGPGTRLTVL.